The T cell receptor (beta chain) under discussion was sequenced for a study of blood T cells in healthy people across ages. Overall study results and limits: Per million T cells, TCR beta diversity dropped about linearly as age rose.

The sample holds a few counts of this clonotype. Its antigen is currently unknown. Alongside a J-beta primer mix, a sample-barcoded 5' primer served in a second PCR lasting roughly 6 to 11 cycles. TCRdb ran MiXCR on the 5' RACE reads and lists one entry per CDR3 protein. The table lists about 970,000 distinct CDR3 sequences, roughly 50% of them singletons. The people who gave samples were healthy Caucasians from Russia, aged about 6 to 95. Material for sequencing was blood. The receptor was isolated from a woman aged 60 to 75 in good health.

CDR3 sequence (DNA): TGTGCCAGCAGCTTAATGGTGGGATCAATGAAACTTTCCACAGATACGCAGTATTTT. It specifies CASSLMVGSMKLSTDTQYF. The chain uses TRBV7-6 and TRBJ2-3; D is ambiguous. The CDR3 covers 19 residues. V was trimmed by 2 bases and J by 2 bases, leaving 23 bases between them. Germline assignment: CDR1 SGHVS and CDR2 FNYEAQ.